Following are 27 T cell receptor beta chains from one sample sequenced in a study of beta chain features in type 1 diabetes. The investigators reverse transcribed all of the isolated RNA, so they sequenced expressed TCRB transcripts. TCRdb's table, derived via immunoSEQ multiplex PCR, lists solely in-frame clones and lacks some. The table shows about 22,000 clones, with more than 45% occurring only once. Study outcomes and limitations: TCRB CDR3s were moderately but significantly shorter in Type 1 diabetes patients in all four CD4+ subsets.

The antigens of these receptors remain unknown. Sequenced input: stem cell memory CD4+ T cells from blood. These receptors were taken from a man between 18 and 29 years old with type 1 diabetes.

V is TRBV2 and J is TRBJ2-5, with D perhaps matching TRBD2 (5 bases). V was shortened by 6 bases and J by 5 bases, with 13 bases between the two germline ends. In germline, CDR1 is SNHLY, CDR2 FYNNEI. The CDR3 totals 13 residues. CDR3 amino acids: CASRPQSGETQYF. The CDR3 DNA reads TGTGCCAGCAGACCCCAGTCGGGGGAGACCCAGTACTTC.

This rearrangement joins TRBV2 to TRBJ1-5, with 10 positions matching TRBD1. Germline V gives CDR1 SNHLY, CDR2 FYNNEI. The CDR3 has 14 residues. V shed 3 bases, J shed 6 bases, and the junction held 2 bases outside the gene matches. Written as DNA, the CDR3 is TGTGCCAGCAGTGACCGGGACAGGGGTCAGCCCCAGCATTTT. Translating gives CASSDRDRGQPQHF.

The chain combines TRBV9 with TRBJ1-3; 7 bases are a match to TRBD1. The CDR3 has 15 amino acids. Germline V gene data show CDR1 as SGDLS and CDR2 as YYNGEE. With 0 bases clipped from V and 4 bases from J, the junction kept 4 bases outside the gene matches. The CDR3 loop reads CASSVVPDRGNTIYF. The DNA for the CDR3 is TGTGCCAGCAGCGTAGTGCCGGACAGGGGAAACACCATATATTTT.

This rearrangement joins TRBV7-2 to TRBJ2-1, with 10 bases aligning to TRBD2. This CDR3 is 15 amino acids long. V was clipped by 1 base and J by 9 bases; unmatched bases: 6. Germline values: CDR1 SGHTA, CDR2 FQGNSA. DNA of the CDR3: TGTGCCAGCAGCTTAGTGAGCGGGGGGGATGTTGAGCAGTTCTTC. Translated: CASSLVSGGDVEQFF. The whole variable domain, filled in from reference TRBV7-2 and TRBJ2-1, reads GAGVSQSPSNKVTEKGKDVELRCDPISGHTALYWYRQSLGQGLEFLIYFQGNSAPDKSGLPSDRFSAERTGGSVSTLTIQRTQQEDSAVYLCASSLVSGGDVEQFFGPGTRLTVL.

This chain connects TRBV5-1 to TRBJ2-1; TRBD1 aligns across 8 bases. Germline values: CDR1 SGHRS, CDR2 YFSETQ. This CDR3 comprises 14 residues. V lost 3 bases to trimming and J lost 2 bases; unmatched junction nucleotides: 1. The DNA of the CDR3 is TGCGCCAGCAGCTCGGACAGGGCCTACAATGAGCAGTTCTTC. This sequence encodes CASSSDRAYNEQFF.

This clone was detected only a few times. The gene calls are TRBV29-1 and TRBJ1-1; 9 bases are shared with TRBD1. The V gene's germline CDR1 is SQVTM and CDR2 ANQGSEA. V lost 6 bases and J lost 3; bases outside the gene matches: 5. The CDR3 spans 13 residues. In nucleotides, the CDR3 is TGCAGCGTCCGGGACAGGGCGGACACTGAAGCTTTCTTT. Translation gives CSVRDRADTEAFF. Based on the CDR3 plus reference TRBV29-1 and TRBJ1-1, the full variable domain is SAVISQKPSRDICQRGTSLTIQCQVDSQVTMMFWYRQQPGQSLTLIATANQGSEATYESGFVIDKFPISRPNLTFSTLTVSNMSPEDSSIYLCSVRDRADTEAFFGQGTRLTVV.

This clone was seen a few times. The V call is TRBV7-2, the J call TRBJ1-2; D is unresolved. With 2 bases removed from V and 8 bases from J, the gap between germline ends came to 9 bases. The germline gives CDR1 SGHTA, CDR2 FQGNSA. CDR3 length equals 12 residues. The CDR3 bases are TGTGCCAGCAGCTTATCCGCGGAAGGCTACACCTTC. Its protein is CASSLSAEGYTF.

This sequence joins TRBV18 and TRBJ2-2; D gene ambiguous. The CDR3 is made up of 13 amino acids. CDR1 KGHSH and CDR2 LQKENI come from the germline V gene. Deletions cut 3 bases from V and 4 bases from J, with 6 bases between. The CDR3 reads CASSPISTGELFF. CDR3 bases: TGTGCCAGCTCACCTATTAGCACCGGGGAGCTGTTTTTT.

The rearrangement uses TRBV18 and TRBJ2-3, with TRBD2 matching over 8 bases. Germline values: CDR1 KGHSH, CDR2 LQKENI. The CDR3 contains 16 residues. V gave up 0 bases and J gave up 3 bases; unmatched junction bases: 5. This CDR3 reads CASSPPRREGTDTQYF. The CDR3 DNA reads TGTGCCAGCTCACCACCGCGACGGGAGGGAACAGATACGCAGTATTTT.

This sequence joins TRBV2 and TRBJ2-2; possibly TRBD1 for D (5 bases). V lost 6 bases, J lost 4 bases, and 12 bases lay in between. The CDR3 is made up of 14 amino acids. Germline loops: CDR1 SNHLY, CDR2 FYNNEI. The CDR3 reads CASRDGHTTGELFF. The CDR3 DNA sequence: TGTGCCAGCAGGGACGGACACACCACCGGGGAGCTGTTTTTT.

The V and J genes are TRBV13 and TRBJ2-2, with TRBD1 matching 7 bases. Trimming removed 1 base from V and 2 bases from J; junction bases left unmatched: 7. The germline V gene has CDR1 PRHDT and CDR2 FYEKMQ (reference sequence). The CDR3 length is 17 residues. CDR3 DNA: TGTGCCAGCAGCTTAGACCCACGGGACAGAAACACCGGGGAGCTGTTTTTT. It is translated as CASSLDPRDRNTGELFF.

This clone was counted between two and nine times. CDR3 nucleotides: TGCGCCAGCAGGGACAATCGTAACTATGGCTACACCTTC. This translates into CASRDNRNYGYTF. The chain carries TRBV5-1 and TRBJ1-2; D may be TRBD1 (5 bases). V lost 5 bases and J 1 base, leaving 9 bases between the germline ends. CDR1 and CDR2 from the germline V gene are SGHRS and YFSETQ. The CDR3 length is 13 residues.

The sample holds a few counts of this clone. The chain has TRBV28 and TRBJ2-5, with TRBD1 as a possible D gene (5 bases). The DNA matches TRBJ2-7 better at its end, which makes the J call doubtful. The CDR3 totals 16 residues. Germline CDR1 reads MDHEN; CDR2 reads SYDVKM. CDR3 amino acids: CASREDWKGYAYEQYF. Here the CDR3 DNA reads TGTGCCAGCAGGGAAGACTGGAAGGGGTACGCCTACGAGCAGTACTTC.

The CDR3, as DNA: TGTGCCAGCAGCTTCAGGACAGGGGTGGCCCAGTACTTC. Translation gives CASSFRTGVAQYF. This sequence joins TRBV11-2 and TRBJ2-5; TRBD1 matches 9 bases. V dropped 3 bases and J dropped 9; count of bases not matched to a gene: 5. The CDR3 consists of 13 residues. Germline CDR1 is SGHAT and CDR2 is FQNNGV.

The genes are TRBV28 and TRBJ2-2, with 11 bases aligning to TRBD2. This CDR3 spans 15 amino acids. Per the germline V gene, CDR1 is MDHEN and CDR2 is SYDVKM. The V and J ends lost 8 bases and 5 bases, in that order; junction bases with no gene match: 7. CDR3 sequence (DNA): TGTGCCAGCTATCCGGGACTAGCGGTTACCGGGGAGCTGTTTTTT. It yields the protein CASYPGLAVTGELFF.

The chain recombines TRBV27 with TRBJ2-1; perhaps TRBD1 as D (8 bases). With 2 bases removed from V and 4 bases from J, the gap between germline ends came to 12 bases. The V gene's germline CDR1 is MNHEY and CDR2 SMNVEV (reference sequence). The CDR3 is 15 residues long. CDR3 amino acids: CASSLGQGGYNEQFF. The CDR3 DNA is TGTGCCAGCAGTTTAGGACAGGGAGGGTACAATGAGCAGTTCTTC.

This sequence joins TRBV5-1 and TRBJ1-2; 7 bases fit TRBD1. CDR1 is SGHRS, CDR2 YFSETQ, per germline. With V trimmed by 4 bases and J by 2 bases, 11 bases remained unmatched. The CDR3 spans 16 residues. CDR3 coding DNA: TGCGCCAGCAGCGATTCTTATGAGGGGGCGAACTATGGCTACACCTTC. Its translation: CASSDSYEGANYGYTF.

J is TRBJ2-4 and V is TRBV6-4, with D maybe TRBD2 (5 bases). CDR1 and CDR2 (germline): MRHNA, SNTAGT. Between the trimmed V and J ends, which lost 4 bases and 12 bases, there was a span of 13 bases. This CDR3 is built from 12 residues. The CDR3 coding sequence is TGTGCCAGCAGTGGGATCGGGGAACCTCAGTACTTC. It is translated as CASSGIGEPQYF.

V is TRBV4-1 and J is TRBJ1-5, with 8 bases lining up with TRBD1. The CDR3 runs to 14 residues. V shed 4 bases and J 7 bases; nucleotides not matched to a gene: 6. Germline V gene data show CDR1 as MGHRA and CDR2 as YSYEKL. CDR3 nucleotide sequence: TGCGCCAGCAGCCGTGGACAGGGCAGCCAGCCCCAGCATTTT. Translated, it gives CASSRGQGSQPQHF.

This clone has only a few counts. The chain has TRBV29-1 and TRBJ1-3; D not certain. The V gene lost 5 bases and the J gene lost 2 bases, with 10 bases spanning the gap. This CDR3 is built from 13 residues. Germline values: CDR1 SQVTM, CDR2 ANQGSEA. CDR3 sequence (DNA): TGCAGCGTTCTTCCCCAGGCTGGAAACACCATATATTTT. Translation: CSVLPQAGNTIYF.

In its sample, this clone was seen a few times. The chain has TRBV18 and TRBJ1-1; D unresolved. The CDR3 sequence is 13 residues long. Trimming left V 3 bases short and J 5 bases short, with 10 bases between. Germline V lookup: CDR1 KGHSH, CDR2 LQKENI. Written as DNA, the CDR3 is TGTGCCAGCTCACCGTCTGAGGGTACTGAAGCTTTCTTT. It yields the protein CASSPSEGTEAFF.

The chain links TRBV5-1 to TRBJ2-3; 10 bases map to TRBD2. The V segment lost 0 bases and the J segment 4 bases; nucleotides outside the gene matches: 5. Germline V CDR1 and CDR2: SGHRS, YFSETQ. The CDR3 loop spans 16 amino acids. CDR3 sequence: CASSLAFLAGADTQYF. DNA for the CDR3: TGCGCCAGCAGCTTGGCGTTCCTAGCGGGAGCAGATACGCAGTATTTT. Combining the CDR3 with reference TRBV5-1 and TRBJ2-3 gives the whole variable domain KAGVTQTPRYLIKTRGQQVTLSCSPISGHRSVSWYQQTPGQGLQFLFEYFSETQRNKGNFPGRFSGRQFSNSRSEMNVSTLELGDSALYLCASSLAFLAGADTQYFGPGTRLTVL.

This rearrangement joins TRBV7-2 to TRBJ2-5; tentatively, D is TRBD1 (6 bases). The end of the DNA fits TRBJ2-7 better, so the J call may be wrong. CDR1 is SGHTA and CDR2 is FQGNSA in the germline V gene. The CDR3 length is 12 residues. The CDR3 coding sequence is TGTGCCAGCAGCCCACAGGGCCACGAGCAGTACTTC. It is translated as CASSPQGHEQYF.

The genes are TRBV30 and TRBJ2-1; 8 positions agree with TRBD1. CDR1 GTSNPN and CDR2 SVGIG come from the germline V gene (reference sequence). Trimming at V came to 5 bases and at J to 3 bases, leaving 9 bases not matched to a gene. CDR3 size: 15 residues. CDR3 in DNA: TGTGCCTGGGTTTACAGGGGGTCGAGCTACAATGAGCAGTTCTTC. As protein: CAWVYRGSSYNEQFF.

This clone was counted between two and nine times. J is TRBJ2-5 and V is TRBV4-2, with D perhaps matching TRBD2 (5 bases). This CDR3 has 14 residues. Germline CDR1 is LGHNA and CDR2 is YNFKEQ. The V end lost 1 base, the J end lost 5 bases, and 11 bases lay between the germline ends. CDR3 DNA: TGTGCCAGCAGCCAAGTAGGAGGCCCGGAGACCCAGTACTTC. Residues: CASSQVGGPETQYF.

The genes are TRBV21-1 and TRBJ1-5. TRBV21-1 is labeled a pseudogene. The CDR3 extends over 16 amino acids. The CDR3 here is CASSIYGRDSNQPQHF. The DNA of the CDR3 is TGTGCCAGCAGCATTTACGGACGGGATAGCAATCAGCCCCAGCATTTT.

The chain employs TRBV5-4 and TRBJ1-2; a weak D match, TRBD1 (5 bases). Germline V gives CDR1 SGHNT, CDR2 YYREEE (reference sequence). V lost 6 bases and J lost 3, with 21 bases in between. This CDR3 is built from 16 residues. The CDR3 region is CASTPGGRGTDYGYTF. CDR3 DNA: TGTGCCAGCACCCCGGGTGGACGGGGGACTGACTATGGCTACACCTTC.